This entry lists 18 T cell receptor beta chains sequenced from one sample in a study of cytomegalovirus exposure and HLA in healthy donors. PCR used 60 Vbeta primers and 13 Jbeta primers. The protocol was immunoSEQ multiplex PCR, while the TCRdb copy is restricted to in-frame clones and leaves out a portion. The top ten hold less than 3.5% of the sample, which has 100,000 to 150,000 clones, about 73% seen once. Source material: PBMCs. These receptors all come from a human donor in good health.

This rearrangement joins TRBV9 to TRBJ1-2; TRBD1 is a possible D gene (5 bases). The CDR3 has 14 residues. Germline V gene lookup returns CDR1 SGDLS and CDR2 YYNGEE. Trimming left V 4 bases short and J 6 bases short, with 16 bases between. CDR3 nucleotides: TGTGCCAGCAGCACCGCCGACCAGGGCCATGGCTACACCTTC. Residues: CASSTADQGHGYTF.

The chain links TRBV6-5 to TRBJ1-1; D is unclear. The germline CDR1 and CDR2 sequences are MNHEY and SVGAGI. The V and J ends lost 6 bases and 0 bases respectively, with 11 bases between them. This CDR3 spans 14 amino acids. The DNA of the CDR3 is TGTGCCAGCAGGTTACAGTCAATGAACACTGAAGCTTTCTTT. Encoded protein: CASRLQSMNTEAFF.

V gene TRBV9 combines with J gene TRBJ2-3; 8 nucleotides match TRBD2. This CDR3 comprises 16 residues. Germline V CDR1 and CDR2: SGDLS, YYNGEE. V gave up 2 bases and J gave up 6 bases; unmatched junction bases: 11. CDR3 nucleotide sequence: TGTGCCAGCAGCGTCGGACTAGCTGGGAAGCGGGATACGCAGTATTTT. This sequence encodes CASSVGLAGKRDTQYF. The full variable domain, in which reference TRBV9 and TRBJ2-3 provide the parts outside the CDR3, is DSGVTQTPKHLITATGQRVTLRCSPRSGDLSVYWYQQSLDQGLQFLIQYYNGEERAKGNILERFSAQQFPDLHSELNLSSLELGDSALYFCASSVGLAGKRDTQYFGPGTRLTVL.

This chain links TRBV27 with TRBJ2-7; 7 bases match TRBD2. This CDR3 spans 12 amino acids. V was pared by 10 bases and J by 5 bases, with 8 bases of the junction left unmatched. Germline V lookup: CDR1 MNHEY, CDR2 SMNVEV (reference sequence). The CDR3 here is CATSRGVDEQYF. The CDR3 coding sequence is TGTGCCACCAGCCGGGGGGTGGACGAGCAGTACTTC.

This chain links TRBV7-2 with TRBJ2-5; no clear D. Germline assignment: CDR1 SGHTA and CDR2 FQGNSA. Trimming removed 1 base from V and 3 bases from J, with 6 bases in between. The CDR3 extends over 13 amino acids. The CDR3 sequence: CASSLVREETQYF. The CDR3 DNA reads as TGTGCCAGCAGCTTAGTACGGGAAGAGACCCAGTACTTC.

The chain carries TRBV7-6 and TRBJ1-1; weak D call: TRBD1 (6 bases). The V gene's germline CDR1 is SGHVS and CDR2 FNYEAQ. Trimming left V 4 bases short and J 1 base short, with 16 bases between. This CDR3 region has 16 residues. In DNA form, the CDR3 reads TGTGCCAGCAGCTCCGACCAAGGGGGTTCGAACACTGAAGCTTTCTTT. Amino acids: CASSSDQGGSNTEAFF.

The chain joins TRBV27 to TRBJ2-1; the D gene is possibly TRBD2 (5 bases). Trimming took off 5 bases at V and 2 bases at J, with 13 bases between the two ends. The CDR3 covers 15 residues. CDR1 and CDR2 (germline): MNHEY, SMNVEV (reference sequence). The CDR3 nucleotides read TGTGCCAGCAGTCTCGGAACGGGAACCTACAATGAGCAGTTCTTC. This sequence encodes CASSLGTGTYNEQFF.

V usage is TRBV7-9 and J usage is TRBJ1-5, with D tentatively TRBD1 (6 bases). The germline V gene encodes CDR1 SEHNR and CDR2 FQNEAQ (reference sequence). CDR3 length: 15 residues. V was cut by 1 base and J by 3 bases, with 10 bases left in between. This chain's CDR3 is CASSLGTEVNQPQHF. CDR3 in DNA: TGTGCCAGCAGCTTAGGGACAGAGGTCAATCAGCCCCAGCATTTT.

CDR3 protein: CASSLTLDSGSGANVLTF. CDR3 bases: TGTGCCAGTAGTCTCACATTGGACAGTGGCTCTGGGGCCAACGTCCTGACTTTC. The V gene is TRBV19, the J gene TRBJ2-6; tentatively, D is TRBD1 (6 bases). Trimming cost V 5 bases and J 0 bases, with 17 bases left between them. Germline CDR1 and CDR2: LNHDA and SQIVND (reference sequence). CDR3 size: 18 residues.

This rearrangement joins TRBV19 to TRBJ1-2; the D gene is possibly TRBD1 (5 bases). This CDR3 spans 16 amino acids. The germline V gene has CDR1 LNHDA and CDR2 SQIVND (reference sequence). V was trimmed by 1 base and J by 8 bases, leaving 20 bases between them. CDR3 nucleotide sequence: TGTGCCAGTAGTATAGCGGGGAGGTGGAGAAAGGGGGGCTACACCTTC. It codes for CASSIAGRWRKGGYTF.

The V and J genes are TRBV5-1 and TRBJ2-5, with D perhaps matching TRBD1 (6 bases). CDR1 and CDR2 from the germline V gene are SGHRS and YFSETQ. V lost 0 bases and J lost 6, with 12 bases in between. The CDR3 loop spans 14 amino acids. CDR3 in amino acids: CASSLDRGTKTQYF. The CDR3 bases are TGCGCCAGCAGCTTGGATAGGGGGACAAAGACCCAGTACTTC.

This chain links TRBV6-5 with TRBJ2-1; 7 positions agree with TRBD1. The CDR3 totals 15 residues. Trimming took 6 bases from V and 5 from J; bases not matched to a gene: 10. Germline V lookup: CDR1 MNHEY, CDR2 SVGAGI. CDR3 in amino acids: CASRPTGPMNNEQFF. CDR3 nucleotides: TGTGCCAGCAGGCCGACAGGGCCAATGAACAATGAGCAGTTCTTC.

This chain uses TRBV19 with TRBJ2-7; D is perhaps TRBD2 (5 bases). Germline CDR1 LNHDA, CDR2 SQIVND (reference sequence). CDR3 length equals 13 residues. The germline V and J ends were trimmed by 6 bases and 1 base, with 10 bases remaining between them. In DNA, the CDR3 is TGTGCCAGTAGCCTTACTAGATCCTACGAGCAGTACTTC. Its protein is CASSLTRSYEQYF.

The chain has TRBV9 and TRBJ2-1; 7 bases are a match to TRBD2. V dropped 7 bases and J dropped 7; count of bases not matched to a gene: 11. The CDR3 is 14 residues long. Germline CDR1 is SGDLS and CDR2 is YYNGEE. The CDR3 sequence: CASGGGGSTNEQFF. The CDR3 DNA reads TGTGCCAGCGGGGGAGGCGGGAGTACAAATGAGCAGTTCTTC. The full variable domain, completed using reference TRBV9 and TRBJ2-1, is DSGVTQTPKHLITATGQRVTLRCSPRSGDLSVYWYQQSLDQGLQFLIQYYNGEERAKGNILERFSAQQFPDLHSELNLSSLELGDSALYFCASGGGGSTNEQFFGPGTRLTVL.

This clone occurred a few times. The chain is built from TRBV6-5 and TRBJ2-1, with 12 nucleotides matching TRBD2. The V and J ends lost 5 bases and 6 bases, in that order; junction bases with no gene match: 2. Germline V gene lookup returns CDR1 MNHEY and CDR2 SVGAGI. This CDR3 is built from 14 residues. The CDR3: CASSRLAGVNEQFF. The CDR3 bases are TGTGCCAGCAGTCGACTAGCGGGAGTCAATGAGCAGTTCTTC.

The rearrangement joins TRBV19 to TRBJ1-5; 10 positions match TRBD1. This CDR3 is built from 15 residues. V shed 5 bases and J 9 bases; nucleotides not matched to a gene: 10. Germline V gene sequence: CDR1 LNHDA, CDR2 SQIVND (reference sequence). The CDR3 is CASSPLGTGVLPQHF. CDR3 coding DNA: TGTGCCAGTAGTCCTTTGGGGACAGGGGTTTTGCCCCAGCATTTT.

The rearrangement links TRBV29-1 to TRBJ1-5; D might be TRBD1 (5 bases). CDR3 length equals 17 residues. From germline, CDR1 is SQVTM and CDR2 ANQGSEA. V lost 4 bases, J lost 0 bases, and 19 bases lay in between. CDR3 residues: CSVVFGTDPFSNQPQHF. The DNA for the CDR3 is TGCAGCGTTGTTTTCGGGACTGATCCTTTTAGCAATCAGCCCCAGCATTTT. The entire variable domain, with the rest obtained from reference TRBV29-1 and TRBJ1-5, is as follows: SAVISQKPSRDICQRGTSLTIQCQVDSQVTMMFWYRQQPGQSLTLIATANQGSEATYESGFVIDKFPISRPNLTFSTLTVSNMSPEDSSIYLCSVVFGTDPFSNQPQHFGDGTRLSIL.

The gene calls are TRBV18 and TRBJ1-2; 9 positions match TRBD1. Per the germline V gene, CDR1 is KGHSH and CDR2 is LQKENI. With V trimmed by 3 bases and J by 11 bases, 1 base remained unmatched. CDR3 length equals 11 residues. CDR3 in DNA: TGTGCCAGCTCACCGGGGACAGGGTACACCTTC. It encodes CASSPGTGYTF.